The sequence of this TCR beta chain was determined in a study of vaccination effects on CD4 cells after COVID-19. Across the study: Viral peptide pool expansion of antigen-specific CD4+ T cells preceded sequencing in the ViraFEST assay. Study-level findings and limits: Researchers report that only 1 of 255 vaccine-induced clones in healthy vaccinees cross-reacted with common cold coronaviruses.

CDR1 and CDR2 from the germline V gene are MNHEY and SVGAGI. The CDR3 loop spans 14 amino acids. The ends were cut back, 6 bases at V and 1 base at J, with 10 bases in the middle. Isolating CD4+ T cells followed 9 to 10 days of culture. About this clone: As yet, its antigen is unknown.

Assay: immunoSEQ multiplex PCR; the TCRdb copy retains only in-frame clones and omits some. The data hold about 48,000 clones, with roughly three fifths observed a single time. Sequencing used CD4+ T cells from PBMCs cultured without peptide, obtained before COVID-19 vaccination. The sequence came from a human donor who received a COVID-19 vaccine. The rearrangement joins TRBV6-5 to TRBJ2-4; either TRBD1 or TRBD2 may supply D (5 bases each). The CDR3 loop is CASSGEGAKNIQYF. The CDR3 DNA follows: TGTGCCAGCAGCGGCGAGGGGGCCAAAAACATTCAGTACTTC.